This passage covers 21 T cell receptor beta chains from one sample sequenced in a study of T cell clonotyping in hematopoietic cell transplantation. TCRdb's copy holds only in-frame clones and misses some; the assay was immunoSEQ multiplex PCR. In the table there are approximately 15,000 clones, 70% to 90% of which are singletons. This material consisted of PBMCs, taken 100 days after allogeneic stem cell transplant. The receptors were sampled from a male patient aged 60 to 75 who had an allogeneic stem cell transplant from a related donor, so the T cells may come from the graft donor. Some clones in this sample may be carry-over from other donors' samples.

This clone was detected only a few times. This chain joins TRBV18 and TRBJ1-2, with D possibly TRBD1 on 6 matching bases. The CDR3 loop spans 14 amino acids. Trimming took 5 bases from V and 0 from J, leaving 10 bases between them. The germline V gene encodes CDR1 KGHSH and CDR2 LQKENI. CDR3 sequence reads: CASSSTGTNYGYTF. CDR3 nucleotides: TGTGCCAGCTCATCGACAGGTACTAACTATGGCTACACCTTC.

In its sample, this clone was seen a few times. The chain recombines TRBV28 with TRBJ2-7; D gene uncertain. The CDR3 covers 13 residues. V was clipped by 5 bases and J by 3 bases, with 11 bases between them. CDR1 MDHEN and CDR2 SYDVKM come from the germline V gene. Written as DNA, the CDR3 is TGTGCCAGCAGTATCCGGGTGGGCTACGAGCAGTACTTC. As protein: CASSIRVGYEQYF.

The rearrangement links TRBV7-9 to TRBJ2-5; D call uncertain. Germline values: CDR1 SEHNR, CDR2 FQNEAQ (reference sequence). Deletions cut 0 bases from V and 5 bases from J, with 7 bases between. This CDR3 has 13 amino acids. CDR3 sequence: CASSLASVETQYF. The CDR3, as DNA: TGTGCCAGCAGCTTAGCCTCGGTGGAGACCCAGTACTTC.

The rearrangement links TRBV20-1 to TRBJ1-3; no clear D gene. V gave up 4 bases and J gave up 3 bases, with 4 bases separating them. Germline V gives CDR1 DFQATT, CDR2 SNEGSKA (reference sequence). CDR3 length: 11 residues. Here the CDR3 reads CSAKVGNTIYF. The DNA for the CDR3 is TGCAGTGCTAAGGTTGGAAACACCATATATTTT.

This clone was seen only a few times. The chain couples TRBV5-1 to TRBJ1-5; tentative D call: TRBD1 (6 bases). Germline V lookup: CDR1 SGHRS, CDR2 YFSETQ. CDR3 length: 14 residues. V was clipped by 4 bases and J by 1 base, with 9 bases between them. CDR3 coding DNA: TGCGCCAGCAGCGGAGGGGGAAGCAATCAGCCCCAGCATTTT. Translating it yields CASSGGGSNQPQHF.

This clone was found a few times. The chain combines TRBV7-2 with TRBJ1-2; no firm D call. V lost 2 bases, J lost 8 bases, and 18 bases lay in between. This CDR3 has 15 amino acids. The germline CDR1 and CDR2 sequences are SGHTA and FQGNSA. CDR3 DNA sequence: TGTGCCAGCAGCTTACAGGCCTTTTCGCGAAGCGGCTACACCTTC. This translates into CASSLQAFSRSGYTF.

This rearrangement joins TRBV2 to TRBJ2-7, with D perhaps matching TRBD1 or TRBD2 (5 bases each). The germline CDR1 and CDR2 sequences are SNHLY and FYNNEI. Trimming pared 4 bases from V and 1 base from J, leaving 11 bases between. This CDR3 comprises 14 residues. Here the CDR3 reads CASSARGSSYEQYF. The CDR3 DNA follows: TGTGCCAGCAGTGCTCGGGGCTCGTCCTACGAGCAGTACTTC.

The CDR3 loop is CASSQDRIADTDTQYF. The DNA of the CDR3 is TGCGCCAGCAGCCAAGATAGGATAGCGGACACAGATACGCAGTATTTT. V is TRBV4-1 and J is TRBJ2-3; D possibly corresponds to TRBD2 (6 bases). Between the trimmed V and J ends, which lost 0 bases and 2 bases, there was a span of 12 bases. The length of the CDR3 is 16 residues. Germline assignment: CDR1 MGHRA and CDR2 YSYEKL.

The CDR3 DNA reads TGCAGCGTTGAAGGGACAGGAACCGCCGCCGGCACTGAAGCTTTCTTT. Amino acids: CSVEGTGTAAGTEAFF. The chain uses TRBV29-1 and TRBJ1-1; TRBD1 aligns across 7 bases. The CDR3 sequence is 16 residues long. From germline, CDR1 is SQVTM and CDR2 ANQGSEA. V shed 1 base and J 4 bases; nucleotides not matched to a gene: 12.

V gene TRBV19 combines with J gene TRBJ1-5, with TRBD1 matching over 8 bases. The CDR3 contains 12 residues. Germline V gene data show CDR1 as LNHDA and CDR2 as SQIVND (reference sequence). Losses at the gene ends were 7 bases for V and 6 bases for J; bases not matched to a gene: 2. The CDR3 reads CASMTGAQPQHF. CDR3 DNA: TGTGCCAGTATGACAGGGGCTCAGCCCCAGCATTTT.

The chain links TRBV6-1 to TRBJ2-5, with 7 bases aligning to TRBD1. This CDR3 has 14 residues. Unmatched junction bases numbered 3, after V lost 5 bases and J lost 0 bases. The germline V gene has CDR1 MNHNS and CDR2 SASEGT. CDR3 bases: TGTGCCAGCAGTATCGACAGGGACCAAGAGACCCAGTACTTC. Translation gives CASSIDRDQETQYF.

The chain recombines TRBV25-1 with TRBJ2-5, with D perhaps TRBD2 (5 bases). Trimming removed 4 bases at V and 9 bases at J, with 9 bases between. This CDR3 has 11 amino acids. Per the germline V gene, CDR1 is MGHDK and CDR2 is SYGVNS. The CDR3 here is CASSGRESQYF. Here the CDR3 DNA reads TGTGCCAGCAGTGGCCGGGAATCCCAGTACTTC.

V usage is TRBV6-1 and J usage is TRBJ1-6; the D gene is possibly TRBD1 (6 bases). The CDR3 spans 15 residues. Germline CDR1 MNHNS, CDR2 SASEGT. Trimming took off 4 bases at V and 7 bases at J, with 14 bases between the two ends. The CDR3 nucleotides are TGTGCCAGCAGTGGGGGACACAATGGGAATTCACCCCTCCACTTT. Its protein product is CASSGGHNGNSPLHF.

This sequence joins TRBV5-4 and TRBJ1-2, with no clear D. The V gene's germline CDR1 is SGHNT and CDR2 YYREEE (reference sequence). Trimming cost V 7 bases and J 6 bases, with 13 bases left between them. The CDR3 covers 12 residues. CDR3 loop: CASYATEHGYTF. The CDR3, as DNA: TGTGCCAGCTATGCCACAGAACATGGCTACACCTTC.

The rearrangement joins TRBV7-9 to TRBJ2-3; TRBD2 might be the D (5 bases). CDR1 and CDR2 (germline): SEHNR, FQNEAQ (reference sequence). The CDR3 sequence is 16 residues long. Between the trimmed V and J ends, which lost 5 bases and 6 bases, there was a span of 21 bases. In DNA form, the CDR3 reads TGTGCCAGCAGCCAGGCTAGCTACACTACACAGGATACGCAGTATTTT. Amino acid sequence: CASSQASYTTQDTQYF.

This clone was observed a few times. This chain joins TRBV2 and TRBJ2-1; 11 bases fit TRBD2. Per germline, CDR1 SNHLY and CDR2 FYNNEI. J was trimmed by 4 bases and V by 8 bases; bases with no gene match: 7. The CDR3 consists of 15 residues. The CDR3 loop reads CASSLAGAVYNEQFF. CDR3 DNA: TGTGCCAGCTCACTAGCGGGGGCCGTATACAATGAGCAGTTCTTC.

In its sample, this clone was seen once. V is TRBV4-3 and J is TRBJ2-3, with 7 bases fitting TRBD2. Trimming removed 4 bases from V and 4 bases from J; junction bases left unmatched: 11. The CDR3 extends over 16 amino acids. In germline, CDR1 is LGHNA, CDR2 YSLEER. The CDR3 DNA follows: TGCGCCAGCAGCCTCTCCCCTACTAGCGCCCCAGATACGCAGTATTTT. This gives the protein CASSLSPTSAPDTQYF.

The rearrangement uses TRBV6-1 and TRBJ1-2; D is ambiguous. Trimming removed 1 base from V and 6 bases from J, with 9 bases in between. The CDR3 length is 13 residues. Germline CDR1 is MNHNS and CDR2 is SASEGT. The CDR3 DNA reads TGTGCCAGCAGTGAAGTCCACAGCGATGGCTACACCTTC. This codes for CASSEVHSDGYTF.

The rearrangement joins TRBV19 to TRBJ2-7; no clear D. The CDR3 has 14 residues. CDR1 is LNHDA and CDR2 is SQIVND in the germline V gene (reference sequence). Trimming removed 3 bases at V and 0 bases at J, with 9 bases between. CDR3 sequence reads: CASSIGLNSYEQYF. CDR3 nucleotides: TGTGCCAGTAGTATTGGATTAAACTCCTACGAGCAGTACTTC.

This chain links TRBV6-1 with TRBJ2-1, with no clear D. Germline V gene sequence: CDR1 MNHNS, CDR2 SASEGT. V lost 8 bases and J lost 10, with 12 bases in between. The CDR3 totals 11 residues. CDR3: CASGMGGEQFF. CDR3 bases: TGTGCCAGCGGGATGGGCGGAGAGCAGTTCTTC.

The rearrangement links TRBV7-9 to TRBJ1-2, with no clear D. Germline V lookup: CDR1 SEHNR, CDR2 FQNEAQ (reference sequence). The CDR3 length is 12 residues. The ends were cut back, 3 bases at V and 8 bases at J, with 10 bases in the middle. In nucleotides, the CDR3 is TGTGCCAGCAGCTTCAGAAGCCGCGGCTACACCTTC. This translates into CASSFRSRGYTF.